The source of this TCR beta chain is a study of blood T cell dynamics during melanoma immunotherapy (TCRdb year 2020). Concerning the study at large: All patients had metastatic melanoma and were given first-line pembrolizumab or nivolumab plus ipilimumab as standard of care in the United Kingdom. To find early correlates of response, the study profiled the peripheral T cell receptor repertoires of patients with metastatic melanoma both before and after one cycle of checkpoint inhibitor therapy. Consecutive patients formed a training cohort, and a further independent group of patients from the same centre was pooled into an external validation set.

The time point tag for this specimen amounts to: week 3, after first cycle of checkpoint inhibitor. Blood samples were collected before treatment (T0) and at week 3 (W3), after the first cycle of checkpoint blockade. Except for a couple of patients with rapid clinical progression, response was assessed 12 weeks after the first infusion by RECIST 1.1; disease control meant complete response, partial response or stable disease. Patients were not eligible if they had prior systemic cancer treatment, concomitant immunosuppressant therapy or synchronous other active malignancies. Both bulk PBMC and plasma cell-free DNA were sequenced for TCR beta so that circulating cells and T cell turnover could be tracked. PBMC were isolated from blood with Lymphoprep and SepMate tubes, followed by red cell lysis. QIAamp DNA Blood Mini kits were used to extract DNA from PBMC and from sorted T cell subsets. Points the paper makes about the study in general: Whether the T cell clones behind the repertoire changes were melanoma-specific or instead reflected general immune activation was something the study could not determine. The relatively small sample size was acknowledged as potentially limiting generalization of the results. A bifurcated reorganization of the PBMC repertoire at W3, with increased clonality or increased diversity, was observed in patients who later achieved disease control, unlike in progressors.

Via the germline V gene, CDR1 is MDHEN and CDR2 SYDVKM. V is trimmed back by 6 bases and J by 1 base, and the junction contains 5 bases that no gene match accounts for. Including cysteine and phenylalanine, the CDR3 has 15 amino acids. The kept DNA is CDR3 alone, 45 bases in frame from the first base. For every bulk PBMC sample, a fixed 350 ng of DNA was loaded. TCR beta CDR3 sequences were amplified from genomic DNA using the immunoSEQ TCRb Assay kit according to manufacturer instructions. The KAPA Library Quantification Kit for Illumina platforms was used to quantify pooled libraries by qPCR. Pooled libraries were sequenced on an Illumina NextSeq 500, clustered at about 0.55-1.1 pM. Per the source publication's procedure: Analysis of the TCR data relied on immunoSEQ ANALYZER and the R LymphoSeq package. A rearrangement efficiency score was calculated as productive divided by the sum of productive and non-productive CDR3 sequences. Clonality was assessed using the Gini coefficient and diversity using the Renyi index at alpha=1, with pairwise comparisons between timepoints within each patient. Clonal relatedness used an edit distance of 3, and repertoire similarity used the Bhattacharyya coefficient, both computed in LymphoSeq. Linear discriminant analysis on week-3 changes in clonality and diversity was built with the R MASS and caret packages to classify response. Held by TCRdb, this immuneACCESS table contains in-frame sequences only and omits some clones. Under half of the omission traces to an unresolved V gene where checked; the cause of the rest is unknown. The V and J calls and the clone size are those of that table, but D and trimming were determined from the DNA. The sample table shows around 5,000 clones, and 80% to 85% are seen once. Together, the top ten hold over 9% of the sample.

With respect to this clone: It lacks a known antigen. Within one base of it there is no much larger clone, and no base qualities were kept.

In this chain, TRBV28 is recombined with TRBJ1-3; TRBD1 matches 8 bases in the middle. This TCR was recovered from a human donor with melanoma. This material consisted of blood, taken from a patient treated with checkpoint blockade. The CDR3 protein: CASRRQGSSGNTIYF. The DNA sequence follows: TGTGCCAGCAGGCGACAGGGGAGTTCTGGAAACACCATATATTTT.